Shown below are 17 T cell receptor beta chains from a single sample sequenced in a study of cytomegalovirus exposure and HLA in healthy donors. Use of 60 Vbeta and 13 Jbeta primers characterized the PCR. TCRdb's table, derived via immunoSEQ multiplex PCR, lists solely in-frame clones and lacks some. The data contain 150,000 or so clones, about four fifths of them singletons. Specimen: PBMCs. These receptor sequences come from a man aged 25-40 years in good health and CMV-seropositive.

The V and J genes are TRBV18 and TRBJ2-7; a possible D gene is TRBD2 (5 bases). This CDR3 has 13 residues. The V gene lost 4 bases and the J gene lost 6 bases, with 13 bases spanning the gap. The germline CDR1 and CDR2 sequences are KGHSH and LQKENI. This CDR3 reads CASSQTERREQYF. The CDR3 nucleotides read TGTGCCAGCTCACAAACGGAGCGGCGCGAGCAGTACTTC.

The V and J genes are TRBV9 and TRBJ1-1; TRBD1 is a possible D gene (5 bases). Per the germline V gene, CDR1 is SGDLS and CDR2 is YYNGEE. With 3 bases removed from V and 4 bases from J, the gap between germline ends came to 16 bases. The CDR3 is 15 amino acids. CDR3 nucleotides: TGTGCCAGCAGCGAGGACCAGGGATGGGGCACTGAAGCTTTCTTT. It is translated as CASSEDQGWGTEAFF.

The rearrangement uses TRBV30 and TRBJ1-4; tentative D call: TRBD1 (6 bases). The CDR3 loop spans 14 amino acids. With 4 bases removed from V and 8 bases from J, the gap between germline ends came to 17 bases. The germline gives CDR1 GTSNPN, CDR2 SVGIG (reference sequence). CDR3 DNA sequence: TGTGCCTGGAAGAACCAGGGGCCTAGGGAAAAACTGTTTTTT. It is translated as CAWKNQGPREKLFF. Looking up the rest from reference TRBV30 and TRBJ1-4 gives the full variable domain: SQTIHQWPATLVQPVGSPLSLECTVEGTSNPNLYWYRQAAGRGLQLLFYSVGIGQISSEVPQNLSASRPQDRQFILSSKKLLLSDSGFYLCAWKNQGPREKLFFGSGTQLSVL.

DNA of the CDR3: TGTGCCAGTAGTATAGCACAGGGTTACCAGTACTTC. Protein product: CASSIAQGYQYF. The chain carries TRBV19 and TRBJ2-7; TRBD1 might be the D (6 bases). Trimming shortened V by 1 base and J by 10 bases, and 11 bases separated the two germline ends. CDR3 size: 12 residues. Germline lookup yields CDR1 LNHDA and CDR2 SQIVND (reference sequence).

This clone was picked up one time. The DNA for the CDR3 is TGTGCCAGCCTCCGAGTGGGCGTAATCTCCTACGAGCAGTACTTC. Its protein is CASLRVGVISYEQYF. The chain combines TRBV5-8 with TRBJ2-7, with unresolved D. V was cut by 7 bases and J by 0 bases, with 17 bases left in between. The CDR3 has 15 residues. Per the germline V gene, CDR1 is SGHTS and CDR2 is YDEGEE.

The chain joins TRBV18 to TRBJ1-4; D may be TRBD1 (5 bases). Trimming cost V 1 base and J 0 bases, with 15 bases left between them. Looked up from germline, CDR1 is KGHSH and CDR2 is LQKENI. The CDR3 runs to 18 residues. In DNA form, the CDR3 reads TGTGCCAGCTCACCACGGGCTACCGGAGGGGCAACTAATGAAAAACTGTTTTTT. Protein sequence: CASSPRATGGATNEKLFF. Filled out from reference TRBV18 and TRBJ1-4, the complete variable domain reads NAGVMQNPRHLVRRRGQEARLRCSPMKGHSHVYWYRQLPEEGLKFMVYLQKENIIDESGMPKERFSAEFPKEGPSILRIQQVVRGDSAAYFCASSPRATGGATNEKLFFGSGTQLSVL.

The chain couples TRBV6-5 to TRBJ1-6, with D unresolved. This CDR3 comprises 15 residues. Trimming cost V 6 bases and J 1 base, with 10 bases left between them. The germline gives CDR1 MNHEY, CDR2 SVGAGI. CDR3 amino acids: CASRFTASYNSPLHF. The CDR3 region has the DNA TGTGCCAGCAGATTTACAGCTTCCTATAATTCACCCCTCCACTTT.

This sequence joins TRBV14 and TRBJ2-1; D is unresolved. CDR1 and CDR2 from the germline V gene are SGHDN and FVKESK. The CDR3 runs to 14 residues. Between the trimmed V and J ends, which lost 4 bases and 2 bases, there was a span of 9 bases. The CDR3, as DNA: TGTGCCAGCAGCCTACTCACGACCTACAATGAGCAGTTCTTC. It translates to CASSLLTTYNEQFF. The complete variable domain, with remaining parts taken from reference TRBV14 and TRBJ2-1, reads EAGVTQFPSHSVIEKGQTVTLRCDPISGHDNLYWYRRVMGKEIKFLLHFVKESKQDESGMPNNRFLAERTGGTYSTLKVQPAELEDSGVYFCASSLLTTYNEQFFGPGTRLTVL.

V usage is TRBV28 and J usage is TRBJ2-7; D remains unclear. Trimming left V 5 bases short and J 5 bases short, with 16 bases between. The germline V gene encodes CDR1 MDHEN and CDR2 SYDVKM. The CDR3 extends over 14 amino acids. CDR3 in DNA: TGTGCCAGCAGTCCCCCTGGGCCCCCAAACGAGCAGTACTTC. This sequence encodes CASSPPGPPNEQYF.

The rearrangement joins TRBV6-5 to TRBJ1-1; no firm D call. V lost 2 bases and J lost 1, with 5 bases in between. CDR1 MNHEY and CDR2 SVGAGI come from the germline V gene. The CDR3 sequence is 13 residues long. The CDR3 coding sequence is TGTGCCAGCAGTTACGGAGAGAACACTGAAGCTTTCTTT. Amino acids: CASSYGENTEAFF.

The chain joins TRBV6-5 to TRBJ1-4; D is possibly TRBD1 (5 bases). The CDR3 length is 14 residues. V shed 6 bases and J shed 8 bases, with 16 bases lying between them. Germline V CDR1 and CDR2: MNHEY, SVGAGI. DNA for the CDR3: TGTGCCAGCAGATCGGGACTGGCAGGCGAAAAACTGTTTTTT. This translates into CASRSGLAGEKLFF.

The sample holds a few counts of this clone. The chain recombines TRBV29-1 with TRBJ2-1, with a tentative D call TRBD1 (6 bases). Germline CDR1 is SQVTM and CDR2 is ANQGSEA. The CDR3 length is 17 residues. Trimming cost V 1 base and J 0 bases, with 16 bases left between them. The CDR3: CSVEVHRQESSYNEQFF. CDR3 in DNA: TGCAGCGTTGAAGTTCATAGACAGGAGAGCTCCTACAATGAGCAGTTCTTC.

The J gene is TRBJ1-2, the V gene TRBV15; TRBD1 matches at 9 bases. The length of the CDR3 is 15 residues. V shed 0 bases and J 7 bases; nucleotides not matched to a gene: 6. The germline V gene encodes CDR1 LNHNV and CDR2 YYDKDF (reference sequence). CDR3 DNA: TGTGCCACCAGCAGAGATCGGACAGGGGCACTTGGCTACACCTTC. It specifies CATSRDRTGALGYTF.

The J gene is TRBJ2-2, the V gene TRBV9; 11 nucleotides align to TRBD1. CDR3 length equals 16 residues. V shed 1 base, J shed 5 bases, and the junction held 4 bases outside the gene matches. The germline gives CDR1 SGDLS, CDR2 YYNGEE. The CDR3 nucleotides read TGTGCCAGCAGCGTACAGGACAGGGGGCCAACCGGGGAGCTGTTTTTT. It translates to CASSVQDRGPTGELFF. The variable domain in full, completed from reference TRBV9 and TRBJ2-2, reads DSGVTQTPKHLITATGQRVTLRCSPRSGDLSVYWYQQSLDQGLQFLIQYYNGEERAKGNILERFSAQQFPDLHSELNLSSLELGDSALYFCASSVQDRGPTGELFFGEGSRLTVL.

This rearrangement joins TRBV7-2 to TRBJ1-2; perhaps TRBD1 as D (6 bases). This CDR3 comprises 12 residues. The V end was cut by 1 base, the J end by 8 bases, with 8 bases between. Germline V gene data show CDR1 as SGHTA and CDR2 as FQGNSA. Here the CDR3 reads CASSLEGGGYTF. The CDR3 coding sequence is TGTGCCAGCAGCTTAGAGGGGGGGGGCTACACCTTC.

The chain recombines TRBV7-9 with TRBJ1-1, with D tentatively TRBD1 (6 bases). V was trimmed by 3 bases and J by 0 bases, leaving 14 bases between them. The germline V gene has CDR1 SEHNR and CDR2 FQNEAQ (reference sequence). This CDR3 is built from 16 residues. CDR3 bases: TGTGCCAGCAGCTTGGGTTCCGGGACACTGAACACTGAAGCTTTCTTT. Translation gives CASSLGSGTLNTEAFF.

The CDR3 DNA reads as TGCGCCAGCAGGCCGGGGTTCACCGGGGAGCTGTTTTTT. Translating it yields CASRPGFTGELFF. The J gene is TRBJ2-2, the V gene TRBV4-1; D may be TRBD2 (5 bases). Deletions cut 6 bases from V and 4 bases from J, with 9 bases between. Germline V gene data show CDR1 as MGHRA and CDR2 as YSYEKL. This CDR3 contains 13 residues.